This record concerns one T cell receptor (beta chain) sequence. Antigen: not known. All of the isolated RNA was reverse transcribed, so expressed TCRB transcripts were sequenced. The repertoire was sequenced with immunoSEQ multiplex PCR; TCRdb's copy has only in-frame clones and lacks some. There are 500,000 to 700,000 clones in the sample; around a sixth occur only once, and roughly 0.098% lies in the top ten. These data originate in a study of beta chain features in type 1 diabetes. Points from the study as a whole: Researchers reported that naive, central memory and Treg TCRB repertoires appeared more similar in patients than in healthy donors. Shorter TCRB CDR3s, moderately but significantly so, were found in Type 1 diabetes patients in all four CD4+ subsets. Cells expressing TCR highly could be over-represented by cDNA sequencing.

V gave up 0 bases and J gave up 0 bases, with 12 bases separating them. CDR1 is SGDLS, CDR2 YYNGEE, per germline. There are 16 residues in the CDR3. On average, the one heparinised blood draw given by each donor was approximately 120 mL. The clonotype was recovered from a man younger than 35 in good health. The sequenced sample was naive CD4+ T cells from blood. The chain is built from TRBV9 and TRBJ2-5; possible D gene TRBD2, 6 bases. CDR3 residues: CASSVVGTANQETQYF. Written as DNA, the CDR3 is TGTGCCAGCAGCGTAGTAGGGACTGCCAACCAAGAGACCCAGTACTTC. Using reference TRBV9 and TRBJ2-5 for the parts outside the CDR3, the full variable domain is DSGVTQTPKHLITATGQRVTLRCSPRSGDLSVYWYQQSLDQGLQFLIQYYNGEERAKGNILERFSAQQFPDLHSELNLSSLELGDSALYFCASSVVGTANQETQYFGPGTRLLVL.